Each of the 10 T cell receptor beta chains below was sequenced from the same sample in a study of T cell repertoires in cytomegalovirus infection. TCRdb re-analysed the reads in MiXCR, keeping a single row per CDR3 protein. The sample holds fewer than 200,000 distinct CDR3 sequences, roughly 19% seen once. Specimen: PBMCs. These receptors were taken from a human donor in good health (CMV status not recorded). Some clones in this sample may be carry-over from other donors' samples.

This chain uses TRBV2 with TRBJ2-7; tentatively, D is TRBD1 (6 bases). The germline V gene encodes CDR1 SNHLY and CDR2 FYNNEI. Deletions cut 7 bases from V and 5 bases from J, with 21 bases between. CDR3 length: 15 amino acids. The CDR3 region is CASTAGETLNDEQYF. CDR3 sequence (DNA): TGTGCCAGCACGGCAGGGGAGACTCTCAACGACGAGCAGTACTTC.

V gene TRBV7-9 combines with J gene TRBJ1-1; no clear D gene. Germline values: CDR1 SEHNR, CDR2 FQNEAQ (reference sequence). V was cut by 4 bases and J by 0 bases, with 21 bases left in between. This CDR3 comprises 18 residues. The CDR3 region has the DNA TGTGCCAGCAGCTCCGGTCTAGTGGGAGGGTCGTTGAACACTGAAGCTTTCTTT. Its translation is CASSSGLVGGSLNTEAFF. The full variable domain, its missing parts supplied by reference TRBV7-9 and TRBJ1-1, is DTGVSQNPRHKITKRGQNVTFRCDPISEHNRLYWYRQTLGQGPEFLTYFQNEAQLEKSRLLSDRFSAERPKGSFSTLEIQRTEQGDSAMYLCASSSGLVGGSLNTEAFFGQGTRLTVV.

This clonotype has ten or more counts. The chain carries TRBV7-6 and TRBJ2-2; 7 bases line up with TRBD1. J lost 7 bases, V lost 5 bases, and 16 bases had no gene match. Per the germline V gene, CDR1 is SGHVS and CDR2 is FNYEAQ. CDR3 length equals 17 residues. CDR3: CASSQRSQTGRIGELFF. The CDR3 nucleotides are TGTGCCAGCAGCCAACGTTCGCAGACAGGGCGTATCGGGGAGCTGTTTTTT.

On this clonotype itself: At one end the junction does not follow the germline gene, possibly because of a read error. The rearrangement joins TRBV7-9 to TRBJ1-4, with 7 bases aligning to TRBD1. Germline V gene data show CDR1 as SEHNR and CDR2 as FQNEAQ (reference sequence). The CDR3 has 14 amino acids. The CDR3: CASSLGGGWETLFF. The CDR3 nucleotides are TGTGCCAGCAGCTTAGGAGGGGGCTGGGAAACACTGTTTTTT.

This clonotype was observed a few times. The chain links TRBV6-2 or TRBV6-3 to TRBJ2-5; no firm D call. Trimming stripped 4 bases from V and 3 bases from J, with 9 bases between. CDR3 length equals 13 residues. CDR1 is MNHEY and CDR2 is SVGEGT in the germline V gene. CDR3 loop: CASSSSGKETQYF. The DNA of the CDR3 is TGTGCCAGCAGTTCCAGTGGGAAAGAGACCCAGTACTTC.

CDR3 in DNA: TGTGCCAGCAGTTTAGCCGAGAATCAGCCCCAGCATTTT. Encoded protein: CASSLAENQPQHF. V is TRBV12-3 or TRBV12-4 and J is TRBJ1-5; D gene ambiguous. Between the trimmed V and J ends, which lost 0 bases and 4 bases, there was a span of 4 bases. The CDR3 totals 13 residues.

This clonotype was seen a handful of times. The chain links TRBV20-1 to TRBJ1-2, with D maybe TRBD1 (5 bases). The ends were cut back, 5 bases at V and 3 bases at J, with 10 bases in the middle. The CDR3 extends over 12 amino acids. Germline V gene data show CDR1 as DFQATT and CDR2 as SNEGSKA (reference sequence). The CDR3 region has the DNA TGCAGTGCTCCCGGGGACGACTATGGCTACACCTTC. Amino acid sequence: CSAPGDDYGYTF.

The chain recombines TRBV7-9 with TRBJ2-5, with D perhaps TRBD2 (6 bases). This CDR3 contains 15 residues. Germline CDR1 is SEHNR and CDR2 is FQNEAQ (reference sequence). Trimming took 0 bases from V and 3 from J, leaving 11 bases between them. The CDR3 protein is CASSLARGGEETQYF. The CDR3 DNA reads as TGTGCCAGCAGCTTAGCGCGTGGCGGGGAAGAGACCCAGTACTTC.

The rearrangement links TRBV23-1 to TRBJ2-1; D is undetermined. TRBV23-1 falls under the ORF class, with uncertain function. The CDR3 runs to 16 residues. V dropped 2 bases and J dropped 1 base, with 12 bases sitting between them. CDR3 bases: TGCGCCAGCAGTCAACCCCAGAAAGGATCCTACAATGAGCAGTTCTTC. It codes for CASSQPQKGSYNEQFF.

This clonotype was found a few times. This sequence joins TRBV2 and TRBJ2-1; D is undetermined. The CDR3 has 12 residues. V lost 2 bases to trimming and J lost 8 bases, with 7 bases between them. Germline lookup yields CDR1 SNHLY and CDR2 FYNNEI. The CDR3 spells CASSELRYEQFF. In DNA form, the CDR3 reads TGTGCCAGCAGTGAATTAAGGTATGAGCAGTTCTTC.